Below, 26 T cell receptor beta chains from the same sample are listed, as sequenced in a study of blood T cell repertoires in COVID-19 (dated by TCRdb to about 2020). Libraries were built with the immunoSEQ multiplex PCR assay. TCRdb mirrors the immuneACCESS table, restricted to in-frame sequences. Some clones are absent from its copies; in checked studies, under half trace to an unresolved V gene, and the reason for the others is unknown. This sample is represented by approximately 250,000 clones; around four fifths of them were singletons. The ten top clones hold 5% to 8% of the sample. Sequenced sample: peripheral blood. The receptors were sampled from a woman aged 55 to 70 with active or convalescent COVID-19.

Regarding this clone: The same CDR3 arises from other DNA sequences in this sample as well. This rearrangement joins TRBV6-1 to TRBJ1-2, with TRBD1 as a possible D gene (5 bases). V dropped 0 bases and J dropped 4 bases, with 9 bases sitting between them. Looked up from germline, CDR1 is MNHNS and CDR2 is SASEGT. The CDR3 consists of 14 residues. This chain's CDR3 is CASSEALTGYGYTF. The CDR3 DNA follows: TGTGCCAGCAGTGAAGCGTTAACAGGCTATGGCTACACCTTC.

The chain carries TRBV7-8 and TRBJ2-7; 9 bases align to TRBD2. The CDR3 runs to 15 residues. The V segment lost 3 bases and the J segment 3 bases; nucleotides outside the gene matches: 6. Germline lookup yields CDR1 SGHVS and CDR2 FQNEAQ. The CDR3 DNA sequence: TGTGCCAGCAGCTTTAGCGGGGGCGCCGACTACGAGCAGTACTTC. As protein: CASSFSGGADYEQYF.

This chain joins TRBV7-9 and TRBJ2-7; 8 bases agree with TRBD2. Trimming cost V 4 bases and J 3 bases; bases outside gene matches: 11. Per the germline V gene, CDR1 is SEHNR and CDR2 is FQNEAQ (reference sequence). The CDR3 runs 16 residues. The CDR3 is CASSSRSGLVGYEQYF. CDR3 bases: TGTGCCAGCAGCTCTCGATCGGGACTAGTGGGCTACGAGCAGTACTTC.

The chain joins TRBV5-8 to TRBJ1-6; 10 bases agree with TRBD1. The germline CDR1 and CDR2 sequences are SGHTS and YDEGEE. V trimming: 3 bases; J trimming: 10 bases; junction bases outside the gene matches: 7. CDR3 length: 15 residues. In nucleotides, the CDR3 is TGTGCCAGCAGCTACACAGGGACAGGGGACTCACCCCTCCACTTT. It yields the protein CASSYTGTGDSPLHF.

V is TRBV11-3 and J is TRBJ2-1; 9 bases align to TRBD2. Trimming at V came to 5 bases and at J to 3 bases, leaving 8 bases not matched to a gene. The CDR3 sequence is 16 residues long. Germline CDR1 reads SGHNT; CDR2 reads YENEEA. CDR3 in amino acids: CASSVRLAAVYNEQFF. The CDR3 DNA reads TGTGCCAGCAGCGTCCGACTAGCGGCCGTCTACAATGAGCAGTTCTTC.

The gene calls are TRBV27 and TRBJ2-7; 10 nucleotides align to TRBD2. The CDR3 has 15 residues. CDR1 and CDR2 from the germline V gene are MNHEY and SMNVEV (reference sequence). V was pared by 5 bases and J by 3 bases, with 7 bases of the junction left unmatched. Written as DNA, the CDR3 is TGTGCCAGCAGTCCGGGACTAGCGACCCTCTACGAGCAGTACGTC. As protein: CASSPGLATLYEQYV.

Comment on this clone: The junction departs from the called germline gene at one end, perhaps through a read error. The chain is built from TRBV19 and TRBJ2-6, with 7 bases that match TRBD1. The germline V gene encodes CDR1 LNHDA and CDR2 SQIVND (reference sequence). The CDR3 runs 14 residues. CDR3 nucleotides: TGTGCCAGTAGTAACCGGGACAGCGCCTTCCCAGCGGATTTC. Residues: CASSNRDSAFPADF.

The chain links TRBV5-1 to TRBJ2-7, with D maybe TRBD1 (6 bases). The CDR3 is 14 residues long. The germline V gene has CDR1 SGHRS and CDR2 YFSETQ. Trimming pared 4 bases from V and 3 bases from J, leaving 14 bases between. CDR3 DNA: TGCGCCAGCAGCGTTTCCGGGACAATCTACGAGCAGTACTTC. Translated, it gives CASSVSGTIYEQYF. Drawing the rest from reference TRBV5-1 and TRBJ2-7, the complete variable domain is KAGVTQTPRYLIKTRGQQVTLSCSPISGHRSVSWYQQTPGQGLQFLFEYFSETQRNKGNFPGRFSGRQFSNSRSEMNVSTLELGDSALYLCASSVSGTIYEQYFGPGTRLTVT.

The chain has TRBV19 and TRBJ1-2; 7 bases are a match to TRBD1. The V segment lost 5 bases and the J segment 4 bases; nucleotides outside the gene matches: 19. Per germline, CDR1 LNHDA and CDR2 SQIVND (reference sequence). The CDR3 runs 18 residues. The CDR3, as DNA: TGTGCCAGTAGTTACCCGACAGGGAGTGTGGGCCGGGGCTATGGCTACACCTTC. Its protein is CASSYPTGSVGRGYGYTF.

The chain employs TRBV7-9 and TRBJ2-2; maybe TRBD2 (5 bases). The germline gives CDR1 SEHNR, CDR2 FQNEAQ (reference sequence). CDR3 length equals 15 residues. Trimming shortened V by 5 bases and J by 4 bases, and 14 bases separated the two germline ends. For the CDR3, the DNA is TGTGCCAGCAGCCCGCGGGTCCCCCCCACCGGGGAGCTGTTTTTT. Amino acids: CASSPRVPPTGELFF. The whole variable domain, filled in from reference TRBV7-9 and TRBJ2-2, reads DTGVSQNPRHKITKRGQNVTFRCDPISEHNRLYWYRQTLGQGPEFLTYFQNEAQLEKSRLLSDRFSAERPKGSFSTLEIQRTEQGDSAMYLCASSPRVPPTGELFFGEGSRLTVL.

This clone was recorded many times. CDR3 DNA: TGCGCCAGCAGCGACAACTTAGCGGGGGTGATCTACAATGAGCAGTTCTTC. Translated: CASSDNLAGVIYNEQFF. The chain combines TRBV4-1 with TRBJ2-1; TRBD2 matches at 9 bases. The CDR3 has 17 residues. Germline V gene lookup returns CDR1 MGHRA and CDR2 YSYEKL. The ends lost 5 bases at V and 3 bases at J; junction bases unmatched: 11.

This chain links TRBV13 with TRBJ2-1, with 9 bases aligning to TRBD1. The germline V gene has CDR1 PRHDT and CDR2 FYEKMQ (reference sequence). The CDR3 is 17 residues long. V was pared by 5 bases and J by 1 base, with 9 bases of the junction left unmatched. The CDR3 spells CASSPGDRGFSYNEQFF. The CDR3 DNA reads TGTGCCAGCAGCCCCGGAGACAGGGGGTTTTCCTACAATGAGCAGTTCTTC.

The V and J genes are TRBV3-1 (or the pseudogene TRBV3-2) and TRBJ2-1; 16 bases line up with TRBD2. The V and J ends lost 3 bases and 15 bases, in that order; junction bases with no gene match: 14. Germline V lookup: CDR1 LGHDT, CDR2 YNNKEL (reference sequence). This CDR3 is 17 amino acids long. CDR3 nucleotide sequence: TGTGCCAGCAGCCAGGACCTCCCCGGGACTAGCGGGGGGGGTTTGTTCTTC. This sequence encodes CASSQDLPGTSGGGLFF.

V is TRBV10-3 and J is TRBJ2-1, with 9 positions matching TRBD1. J lost 5 bases, V lost 6 bases, and 8 bases had no gene match. The germline V gene encodes CDR1 ENHRY and CDR2 SYGVKD. This CDR3 is built from 15 residues. The CDR3 nucleotides read TGTGCCATCAGCGCACCGGGACAGGGTCACAATGAGCAGTTCTTC. It codes for CAISAPGQGHNEQFF.

In its sample, this clone was seen once. The V gene is TRBV5-8, the J gene TRBJ2-3; D gene uncertain. Germline V CDR1 and CDR2: SGHTS, YDEGEE. The V end lost 4 bases, the J end lost 3 bases, and 12 bases lay between the germline ends. CDR3 size: 14 residues. In DNA, the CDR3 is TGTGCCAGCAGCGGTCGAGGTGGAACAGATACGCAGTATTTT. It specifies CASSGRGGTDTQYF.

This chain links TRBV3-1 (or the pseudogene TRBV3-2) with TRBJ2-2; 11 bases map to TRBD2. In germline, CDR1 is LGHDT, CDR2 YNNKEL (reference sequence). The CDR3 runs to 16 residues. V shed 4 bases and J 3 bases; nucleotides not matched to a gene: 4. CDR3 residues: CASSPLAGGHTGELFF. In nucleotides, the CDR3 is TGTGCCAGCAGCCCCTTAGCGGGGGGGCACACCGGGGAGCTGTTTTTT.

The rearrangement uses TRBV9 and TRBJ2-5; no clear D. Germline-derived CDR1 and CDR2 are SGDLS and YYNGEE. The V end lost 0 bases, the J end lost 4 bases, and 10 bases lay between the germline ends. The CDR3 consists of 14 residues. The CDR3 sequence: CASSVDRVGETQYF. The CDR3 DNA follows: TGTGCCAGCAGCGTAGACCGGGTAGGAGAGACCCAGTACTTC.

CDR3 sequence reads: CARSFADRVRPFRYEQYV. The CDR3 coding sequence is TGTGCCAGAAGCTTCGCGGACAGGGTGAGGCCCTTTCGCTACGAGCAGTACGTC. The chain uses TRBV7-5 and TRBJ2-7; the table's D call of TRBD1 was not tested on the DNA. TRBV7-5 is tagged as a pseudogene. The CDR3 covers 18 residues.

This chain uses TRBV25-1 with TRBJ1-2, with D uncertain. CDR3 length: 13 amino acids. Germline CDR1 is MGHDK and CDR2 is SYGVNS. Trimming removed 5 bases at V and 7 bases at J, with 14 bases between. The CDR3 nucleotides are TGTGCCAGCAGTCTCCCCGGAGGGTTTGGCTACACCTTC. As protein: CASSLPGGFGYTF.

The chain joins TRBV10-2 to TRBJ2-5; D remains ambiguous. The CDR3 is made up of 16 amino acids. V was trimmed by 3 bases and J by 0 bases, leaving 14 bases between them. CDR1 is WSHSY and CDR2 is SAAADI in the germline V gene. This CDR3 is CASSEGGEGYQETQYF. CDR3 sequence (DNA): TGCGCCAGCAGTGAAGGCGGCGAAGGATACCAAGAGACCCAGTACTTC.

The rearrangement uses TRBV19 and TRBJ1-5; D uncertain. Germline CDR1 is LNHDA and CDR2 is SQIVND (reference sequence). V lost 3 bases and J lost 6, with 15 bases in between. The CDR3 is 15 residues long. CDR3 sequence reads: CASSITGGESQPQHF. Written as DNA, the CDR3 is TGTGCCAGTAGTATCACTGGCGGGGAGTCTCAGCCCCAGCATTTT. Combining the CDR3 with reference TRBV19 and TRBJ1-5 gives the whole variable domain DGGITQSPKYLFRKEGQNVTLSCEQNLNHDAMYWYRQDPGQGLRLIYYSQIVNDFQKGDIAEGYSVSREKKESFPLTVTSAQKNPTAFYLCASSITGGESQPQHFGDGTRLSIL.

This clone was observed once. In DNA form, the CDR3 reads TGTGCCACCAGTGATTTGGGCGGCTCTGGGGCCAACGTCCTGACTTTC. Protein: CATSDLGGSGANVLTF. The chain is built from TRBV24-1 and TRBJ2-6; D gene uncertain. Trimming cost V 0 bases and J 0 bases, with 5 bases left between them. The CDR3 is 16 amino acids. Germline V gene sequence: CDR1 KGHDR, CDR2 SFDVKD.

The genes are TRBV21-1 and TRBJ1-2; TRBD1 reflects the table's D call only, with no check against the DNA. TRBV21-1 represents a pseudogene. The CDR3 is made up of 18 amino acids. The CDR3 loop reads CASSKEENRGRFGYGYTF. Written as DNA, the CDR3 is TGTGCCAGCAGCAAAGAGGAAAACAGGGGGCGCTTCGGCTATGGCTACACCTTC.

The chain has TRBV6-7 and TRBJ2-1, with D possibly being TRBD1 (6 bases). TRBV6-7 is flagged as an ORF with uncertain function. The length of the CDR3 is 18 residues. V shed 6 bases and J shed 3 bases, with 24 bases lying between them. CDR3 nucleotides: TGTGCCAGCAGCCGCAGACCGAAACAGGGCCGATGCTACAATGAGCAGTTCTTC. Translating gives CASSRRPKQGRCYNEQFF.

V usage is TRBV6-1 and J usage is TRBJ2-7, with 9 positions matching TRBD1. This CDR3 region has 15 residues. V lost 2 bases, J lost 3 bases, and 5 bases stayed unmatched. CDR1 and CDR2 (germline): MNHNS, SASEGT. The CDR3 DNA sequence: TGTGCCAGCAGTGAATCCGGGACAGGGATCTACGAGCAGTACTTC. This gives the protein CASSESGTGIYEQYF.

This clone showed up just once. The chain carries TRBV12-3 or TRBV12-4 and TRBJ1-4; 10 nucleotides line up with TRBD1. The CDR3 is made up of 13 amino acids. The ends lost 3 bases at V and 8 bases at J; junction bases unmatched: 0. The CDR3 DNA follows: TGTGCCAGCAGTTTGACAGGGGGCGAAAAACTGTTTTTT. Translated, it gives CASSLTGGEKLFF.